These T cell receptor beta chains were read from a single sample in a study of blood T cell repertoires in COVID-19. Sequencing was performed with immunoSEQ multiplex PCR; in TCRdb, only in-frame clones are kept and a portion is missing. The sample records approximately 320,000 clones, about nine tenths being singletons. Sequenced: PBMCs or T cells enriched from blood (not recorded which). These receptors all stem from a young woman who had recovered from COVID-19. Each CDR3 is given with its conserved first and last residue. Each record gives: clone size, J gene, V gene, CDR3 length, D gene, CDR3 DNA, CDR3 protein. D genes are given only for firm matches. Clone size appears in some rows only: once, few, many, or a class for an expanded clone.

clone_size: -; j_call: TRBJ2-5; v_call: TRBV2; cdr3_length: 17; d_call: TRBD1; cdr3_nt: TGTGCCAGCAGTAAGGGACAGGAGTTAAAGGGTCAAGAGACCCAGTACTTC; cdr3_aa: CASSKGQELKGQETQYF
clone_size: -; j_call: TRBJ2-5; v_call: TRBV9; cdr3_length: 14; d_call: TRBD1; cdr3_nt: TGTGCCAGCAGTGCGAGGGACAGGTTGGAGACCCAGTACTTC; cdr3_aa: CASSARDRLETQYF
clone_size: -; j_call: TRBJ2-3; v_call: TRBV25-1; cdr3_length: 16; d_call: TRBD2; cdr3_nt: TGTGCCAGCAGTGATTTTGGGACTAGCGGGACAGATACGCAGTATTTT; cdr3_aa: CASSDFGTSGTDTQYF
clone_size: -; j_call: TRBJ2-4; v_call: TRBV3-1/TRBV3-2; cdr3_length: 15; d_call: TRBD2; cdr3_nt: TGTGCCAGCAGCCCGCGGGACTACTCCAAAAACATTCAGTACTTC; cdr3_aa: CASSPRDYSKNIQYF
clone_size: -; j_call: TRBJ2-5; v_call: TRBV11-3; cdr3_length: 15; d_call: TRBD1; cdr3_nt: TGTGCCAGCAGCCTCCCCCCCCCAGGGGGAGAGACCCAGTACTTC; cdr3_aa: CASSLPPPGGETQYF
clone_size: -; j_call: TRBJ2-1; v_call: TRBV2; cdr3_length: 15; d_call: -; cdr3_nt: TGTGCCAGCACCATTAGGGACTCCCCTGAATTGGAGCAGTTCTTC; cdr3_aa: CASTIRDSPELEQFF
clone_size: few; j_call: TRBJ1-1; v_call: TRBV19; cdr3_length: 12; d_call: -; cdr3_nt: TGTGCCAGTAGTACAAACGGGGGTGAAGCTTTCTTT; cdr3_aa: CASSTNGGEAFF
clone_size: -; j_call: TRBJ2-7; v_call: TRBV28; cdr3_length: 15; d_call: -; cdr3_nt: TGTGCCAGCAGCCGAAGGGGGACCACCTCCTACGAGCAGTACTTC; cdr3_aa: CASSRRGTTSYEQYF
clone_size: -; j_call: TRBJ1-1; v_call: TRBV7-8; cdr3_length: 15; d_call: -; cdr3_nt: TGTGCCAGCAGCCCAGCGGAGGTGGTGAACACTGAAGCTTTCTTT; cdr3_aa: CASSPAEVVNTEAFF
clone_size: -; j_call: TRBJ1-4; v_call: TRBV28; cdr3_length: 15; d_call: -; cdr3_nt: TGTGCCAGCAGTTTATTCGGAGGAACTAATGAAAAACTGTTTTTT; cdr3_aa: CASSLFGGTNEKLFF
clone_size: -; j_call: TRBJ1-1; v_call: TRBV18; cdr3_length: 13; d_call: -; cdr3_nt: TGTGCCAGCTCACCATCAGGGACTACTGAAGCTTTCTTT; cdr3_aa: CASSPSGTTEAFF
clone_size: -; j_call: TRBJ1-1; v_call: TRBV7-3; cdr3_length: 13; d_call: -; cdr3_nt: TGTGCCAGCAGCTCAGCTCGGGACACTGAAGCTTTCTTT; cdr3_aa: CASSSARDTEAFF
clone_size: few; j_call: TRBJ1-1; v_call: TRBV12-3/TRBV12-4; cdr3_length: 12; d_call: -; cdr3_nt: TGTGCCAGCAGCCTAAACAGGGTTTTAGCTTTCTTT; cdr3_aa: CASSLNRVLAFF
clone_size: -; j_call: TRBJ2-7; v_call: TRBV19; cdr3_length: 16; d_call: -; cdr3_nt: TGTGCCAGTAGTGCCCAAGGGGACTTGAGGTTTTTCGAGCAGTACTTC; cdr3_aa: CASSAQGDLRFFEQYF
clone_size: -; j_call: TRBJ2-3; v_call: TRBV29-1; cdr3_length: 13; d_call: -; cdr3_nt: TGCAGCGCTCTTGGTAGCAGCACAGATACGCAGTATTTT; cdr3_aa: CSALGSSTDTQYF
clone_size: few; j_call: TRBJ2-5; v_call: TRBV19; cdr3_length: 16; d_call: TRBD1; cdr3_nt: TGTGCCAGTAGTATAGATCTCGGGACAGAGCAAGAGACCCAGTACTTC; cdr3_aa: CASSIDLGTEQETQYF
clone_size: -; j_call: TRBJ1-2; v_call: TRBV3-1/TRBV3-2; cdr3_length: 14; d_call: -; cdr3_nt: TGTGCCAGCAGCCACTCGGGGGGTTCTGATGGCTACACCTTC; cdr3_aa: CASSHSGGSDGYTF
clone_size: -; j_call: TRBJ1-5; v_call: TRBV12-3/TRBV12-4; cdr3_length: 11; d_call: -; cdr3_nt: TGTGCCAGCAGTTTTGGCCAGCCCCAGCATTTT; cdr3_aa: CASSFGQPQHF
clone_size: -; j_call: TRBJ2-1; v_call: TRBV12-3/TRBV12-4; cdr3_length: 13; d_call: TRBD2; cdr3_nt: TGTGCCAGCAGTTCGGACCGGGAGGTTGAGCAGTTCTTC; cdr3_aa: CASSSDREVEQFF
clone_size: few; j_call: TRBJ1-1; v_call: TRBV5-5; cdr3_length: 14; d_call: -; cdr3_nt: TGTGCCAGCAGCTCCAGGGAGGGAAGGACTGAAGCTTTCTTT; cdr3_aa: CASSSREGRTEAFF
clone_size: once; j_call: TRBJ1-2; v_call: TRBV7-9; cdr3_length: 15; d_call: -; cdr3_nt: TGTGCCAGCAGCTTATATGACAGCACCATTTATGGCTACACCTTC; cdr3_aa: CASSLYDSTIYGYTF
clone_size: -; j_call: TRBJ2-7; v_call: TRBV28; cdr3_length: 14; d_call: TRBD1; cdr3_nt: TGTGCCAGCAGTGGTCGGGACAGCACCTACGAGCAGTACTTC; cdr3_aa: CASSGRDSTYEQYF
clone_size: -; j_call: TRBJ2-7; v_call: TRBV27; cdr3_length: 15; d_call: TRBD2; cdr3_nt: TGTGCCAGCAGTCTGGGACTAGCGGGAAACTACGAGCAGTACTTC; cdr3_aa: CASSLGLAGNYEQYF
clone_size: -; j_call: TRBJ2-1; v_call: TRBV24-1; cdr3_length: 16; d_call: -; cdr3_nt: TGTGCCACCAGTGATTCTGGGCAGGGGGGTCACACTGAGCAGTTCTTC; cdr3_aa: CATSDSGQGGHTEQFF
clone_size: few; j_call: TRBJ2-7; v_call: TRBV29-1; cdr3_length: 11; d_call: -; cdr3_nt: TGCAGCATCCGCGGGTCCTACGAGCAGTACTTC; cdr3_aa: CSIRGSYEQYF
clone_size: -; j_call: TRBJ2-1; v_call: TRBV9; cdr3_length: 17; d_call: TRBD2; cdr3_nt: TGTGCCAGCAGCGTCTCTAGCGGGAGGGCCTACTTTTATGAGCAGTTCTTC; cdr3_aa: CASSVSSGRAYFYEQFF
clone_size: -; j_call: TRBJ1-4; v_call: TRBV9; cdr3_length: 15; d_call: -; cdr3_nt: TGTGCCAGCAGCCCCCGGGGGTTCCTTAATGAAAAACTGTTTTTT; cdr3_aa: CASSPRGFLNEKLFF
clone_size: -; j_call: TRBJ1-2; v_call: TRBV7-9; cdr3_length: 15; d_call: TRBD1; cdr3_nt: TGTGCCAGCAGCCCGACCGGGACAGGCGACTATGGCTACACCTTC; cdr3_aa: CASSPTGTGDYGYTF
clone_size: -; j_call: TRBJ1-1; v_call: TRBV10-1; cdr3_length: 15; d_call: -; cdr3_nt: TGCGCCAGCAGTGACTATTGTGTGTGCCACACTGAAGCTTTCTTT; cdr3_aa: CASSDYCVCHTEAFF
clone_size: -; j_call: TRBJ1-5; v_call: TRBV3-1/TRBV3-2; cdr3_length: 14; d_call: TRBD1; cdr3_nt: TGTGCCAGCAGCCAACTCACAGGGGAGGAGCCCCAGCATTTT; cdr3_aa: CASSQLTGEEPQHF
clone_size: once; j_call: TRBJ2-3; v_call: TRBV4-2; cdr3_length: 15; d_call: -; cdr3_nt: TGTGCCAGCAGCCAACCTCATGACTCGGAAGATACGCAGTATTTT; cdr3_aa: CASSQPHDSEDTQYF
clone_size: -; j_call: TRBJ2-7; v_call: TRBV15; cdr3_length: 13; d_call: -; cdr3_nt: TGTGCCACCAGCAGAGACCACGGCTACGAGCAGTACTTC; cdr3_aa: CATSRDHGYEQYF
clone_size: -; j_call: TRBJ1-1; v_call: TRBV7-9; cdr3_length: 16; d_call: TRBD1; cdr3_nt: TGTGCCAGCAGCGAAAGACAGGGGGCTCGGAACACTGAAGCTTTCTTT; cdr3_aa: CASSERQGARNTEAFF
clone_size: -; j_call: TRBJ2-1; v_call: TRBV3-1/TRBV3-2; cdr3_length: 16; d_call: TRBD2; cdr3_nt: TGTGCCAGCAGCCCGTCGGGACTAGGGACCTTCAATGAGCAGTTCTTC; cdr3_aa: CASSPSGLGTFNEQFF
clone_size: -; j_call: TRBJ1-2; v_call: TRBV6-2/TRBV6-3; cdr3_length: 15; d_call: TRBD1; cdr3_nt: TGTGCCAGCAGTTACCCTACAGGGGGTCACTATGGCTACACCTTC; cdr3_aa: CASSYPTGGHYGYTF
clone_size: -; j_call: TRBJ2-1; v_call: TRBV7-2; cdr3_length: 13; d_call: -; cdr3_nt: TGTGCCAGCAGCTTAGAATCTAGGCGGGAGCAGTTCTTC; cdr3_aa: CASSLESRREQFF
clone_size: -; j_call: TRBJ2-7; v_call: TRBV4-3; cdr3_length: 16; d_call: -; cdr3_nt: TGCGCCAGCAGCCAGAGCTCACAGGAGCCGGCCTACGAGCAGTACTTC; cdr3_aa: CASSQSSQEPAYEQYF
clone_size: -; j_call: TRBJ1-5; v_call: TRBV6-5; cdr3_length: 13; d_call: -; cdr3_nt: TGTGCCAGCAGGTTGAACACCCATCAGCCCCAGCATTTT; cdr3_aa: CASRLNTHQPQHF
clone_size: -; j_call: TRBJ1-4; v_call: TRBV27; cdr3_length: 16; d_call: TRBD1; cdr3_nt: TGTGCCAGCAGTTTATCTTTCGGACAGGGTGGAGAAAAACTGTTTTTT; cdr3_aa: CASSLSFGQGGEKLFF
clone_size: -; j_call: TRBJ2-7; v_call: TRBV19; cdr3_length: 15; d_call: -; cdr3_nt: TGTGCCAGTAGTCGCCGCCAGACAGGAACCTACGAGCAGTACTTC; cdr3_aa: CASSRRQTGTYEQYF
clone_size: -; j_call: TRBJ2-1; v_call: TRBV5-1; cdr3_length: 14; d_call: -; cdr3_nt: TGCGCCAGCAGGACGGACAGCTCCTACAATGAGCAGTTCTTC; cdr3_aa: CASRTDSSYNEQFF
clone_size: -; j_call: TRBJ2-1; v_call: TRBV5-8; cdr3_length: 13; d_call: -; cdr3_nt: TGTGCCAGCAGCTTGAGCTTTGCAAGTGAGCAGTTCTTC; cdr3_aa: CASSLSFASEQFF
clone_size: -; j_call: TRBJ1-1; v_call: TRBV4-1; cdr3_length: 15; d_call: -; cdr3_nt: TGCGCCAGCAGCCAAGGCGGGACCAACGTCGAGGAAGCTTTCTTT; cdr3_aa: CASSQGGTNVEEAFF
clone_size: -; j_call: TRBJ1-4; v_call: TRBV7-6; cdr3_length: 16; d_call: -; cdr3_nt: TGTGCCAGCAGCTTAGTCCCCGCAGGGGAGGGTGAAAAACTGTTTTTT; cdr3_aa: CASSLVPAGEGEKLFF
clone_size: -; j_call: TRBJ1-2; v_call: TRBV18; cdr3_length: 13; d_call: TRBD1; cdr3_nt: TGTGCCAGCTCACCATCAGGGGGCTATGGCTACACCTTC; cdr3_aa: CASSPSGGYGYTF
clone_size: few; j_call: TRBJ2-2; v_call: TRBV27; cdr3_length: 13; d_call: -; cdr3_nt: TGTGCCAGCAGTTTATCGACTGCCGGGGAGCTGTTTTTT; cdr3_aa: CASSLSTAGELFF
clone_size: once; j_call: TRBJ2-2; v_call: TRBV6-5; cdr3_length: 13; d_call: -; cdr3_nt: TGTGCCAGCACCTTCCGTAGAGCCGGGGAGCTGTTTTTT; cdr3_aa: CASTFRRAGELFF
clone_size: few; j_call: TRBJ1-1; v_call: TRBV4-3; cdr3_length: 16; d_call: -; cdr3_nt: TGCGCCAGCAGCCAATACCGGGGGAATATGAACACTGAAGCTTTCTTT; cdr3_aa: CASSQYRGNMNTEAFF
clone_size: few; j_call: TRBJ1-1; v_call: TRBV19; cdr3_length: 15; d_call: TRBD1; cdr3_nt: TGTGCCAGTAGTATTAGGACAGGGGAGAACACTGAAGCTTTCTTT; cdr3_aa: CASSIRTGENTEAFF
clone_size: -; j_call: TRBJ1-6; v_call: TRBV7-2; cdr3_length: 17; d_call: TRBD1; cdr3_nt: TGTGCCAGCAGCTACCTACCGGGACAGAGAAAGAATTCACCCCTCCACTTT; cdr3_aa: CASSYLPGQRKNSPLHF
clone_size: -; j_call: TRBJ1-4; v_call: TRBV5-1; cdr3_length: 17; d_call: TRBD1; cdr3_nt: TGCGCCAGCACCCTGGCCCCCCCCGGGACAGGGGCGGAAAAACTGTTTTTT; cdr3_aa: CASTLAPPGTGAEKLFF
clone_size: -; j_call: TRBJ1-6; v_call: TRBV15; cdr3_length: 17; d_call: TRBD1; cdr3_nt: TGTGCCACCAGCAGAGGGTGGGTGACAGGGCGGTATTCACCCCTCCACTTT; cdr3_aa: CATSRGWVTGRYSPLHF
clone_size: -; j_call: TRBJ1-6; v_call: TRBV24-1; cdr3_length: 17; d_call: TRBD1; cdr3_nt: TGTGCCACTTTAGACAGGGGTTTGAGCTCCTATAATTCACCCCTCCACTTT; cdr3_aa: CATLDRGLSSYNSPLHF
clone_size: -; j_call: TRBJ1-4; v_call: TRBV28; cdr3_length: 14; d_call: -; cdr3_nt: TGTGCCAGCAGATCCTCAGGGGTTTATGAAAAACTGTTTTTT; cdr3_aa: CASRSSGVYEKLFF
clone_size: -; j_call: TRBJ1-3; v_call: TRBV6-1; cdr3_length: 17; d_call: -; cdr3_nt: TGTGCCAGCAGTGAAGATGTCAGGGCAGGCTCTGGAAACACCATATATTTT; cdr3_aa: CASSEDVRAGSGNTIYF
clone_size: -; j_call: TRBJ2-2; v_call: TRBV6-2/TRBV6-3; cdr3_length: 14; d_call: -; cdr3_nt: TGTGCCAGCAGTTACCGGGGGAACACCGGGGAGCTGTTTTTT; cdr3_aa: CASSYRGNTGELFF